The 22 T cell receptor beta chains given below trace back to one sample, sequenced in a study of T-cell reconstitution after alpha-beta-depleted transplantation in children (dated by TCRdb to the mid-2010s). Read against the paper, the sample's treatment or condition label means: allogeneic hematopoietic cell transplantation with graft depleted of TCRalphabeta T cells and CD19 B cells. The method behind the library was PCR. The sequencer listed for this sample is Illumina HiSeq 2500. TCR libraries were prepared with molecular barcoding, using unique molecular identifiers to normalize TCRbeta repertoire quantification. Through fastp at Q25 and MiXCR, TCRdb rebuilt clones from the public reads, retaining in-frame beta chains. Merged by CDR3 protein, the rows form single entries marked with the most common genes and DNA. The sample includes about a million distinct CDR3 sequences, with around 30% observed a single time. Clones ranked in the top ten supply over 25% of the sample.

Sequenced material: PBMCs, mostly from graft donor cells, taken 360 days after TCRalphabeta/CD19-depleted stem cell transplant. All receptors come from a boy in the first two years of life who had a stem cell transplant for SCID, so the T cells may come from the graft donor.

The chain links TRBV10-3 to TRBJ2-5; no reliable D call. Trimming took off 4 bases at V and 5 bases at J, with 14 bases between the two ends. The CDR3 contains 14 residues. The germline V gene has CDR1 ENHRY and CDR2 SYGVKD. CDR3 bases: TGTGCCATCAGTGTAAAATGGGGTAACGAGACCCAGTACTTC. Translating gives CAISVKWGNETQYF.

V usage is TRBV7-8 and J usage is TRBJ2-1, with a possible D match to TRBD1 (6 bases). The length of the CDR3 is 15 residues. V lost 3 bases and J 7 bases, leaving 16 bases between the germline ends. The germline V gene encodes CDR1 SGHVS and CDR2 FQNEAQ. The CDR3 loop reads CASSFEGYQGNEQFF. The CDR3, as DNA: TGTGCCAGCAGCTTTGAGGGATATCAGGGGAATGAGCAGTTCTTC.

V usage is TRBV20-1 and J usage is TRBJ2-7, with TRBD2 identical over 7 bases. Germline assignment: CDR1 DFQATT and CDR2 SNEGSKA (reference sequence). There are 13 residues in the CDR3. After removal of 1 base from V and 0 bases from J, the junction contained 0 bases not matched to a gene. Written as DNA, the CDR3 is TGCAGTGCTAGAGGGGAGGGCTCCTACGAGCAGTACTTC. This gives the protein CSARGEGSYEQYF.

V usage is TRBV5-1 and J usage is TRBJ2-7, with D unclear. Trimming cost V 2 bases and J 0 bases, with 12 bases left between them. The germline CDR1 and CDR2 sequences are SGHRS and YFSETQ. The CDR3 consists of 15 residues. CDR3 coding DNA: TGCGCCAGCAGCTTCGCGGCAGCCAGCTCCTACGAGCAGTACTTC. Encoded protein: CASSFAAASSYEQYF.

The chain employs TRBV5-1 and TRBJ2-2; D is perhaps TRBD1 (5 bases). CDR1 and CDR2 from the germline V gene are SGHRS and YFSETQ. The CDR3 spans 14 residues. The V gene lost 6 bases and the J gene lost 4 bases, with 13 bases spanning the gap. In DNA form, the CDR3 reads TGCGCCAGCATGTCAGGGTTCGGCACCGGGGAGCTGTTTTTT. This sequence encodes CASMSGFGTGELFF.

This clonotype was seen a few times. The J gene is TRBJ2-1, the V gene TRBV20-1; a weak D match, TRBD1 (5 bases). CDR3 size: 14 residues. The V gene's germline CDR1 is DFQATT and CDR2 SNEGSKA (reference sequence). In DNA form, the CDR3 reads TGCAGCCTCCCCAGGGCTATGGCTCCCAATGAGCAGTTCTTC. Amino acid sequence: CSLPRAMAPNEQFF.

The CDR3 DNA reads as TGTGCCAGCAGTTTTTATGCCACTGAAGCTTTCTTT. It codes for CASSFYATEAFF. V gene TRBV28 combines with J gene TRBJ1-1; D remains unclear. The V and J ends lost 3 bases and 4 bases respectively, with 6 bases between them. Germline V gene lookup returns CDR1 MDHEN and CDR2 SYDVKM. This CDR3 is built from 12 residues.

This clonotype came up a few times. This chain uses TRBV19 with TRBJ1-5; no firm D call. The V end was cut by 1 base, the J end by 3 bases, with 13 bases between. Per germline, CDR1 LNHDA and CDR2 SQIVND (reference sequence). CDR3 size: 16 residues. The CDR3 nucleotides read TGTGCCAGTAGTATAGGGCGGCATTCCCTCAATCAGCCCCAGCATTTT. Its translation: CASSIGRHSLNQPQHF.

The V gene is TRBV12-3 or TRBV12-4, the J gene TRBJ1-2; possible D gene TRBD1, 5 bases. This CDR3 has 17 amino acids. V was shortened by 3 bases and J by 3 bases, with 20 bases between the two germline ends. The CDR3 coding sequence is TGTGCCAGCAGTTTTGCAGTGCGGAAGGGGTTGGACTATGGCTACACCTTC. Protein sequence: CASSFAVRKGLDYGYTF.

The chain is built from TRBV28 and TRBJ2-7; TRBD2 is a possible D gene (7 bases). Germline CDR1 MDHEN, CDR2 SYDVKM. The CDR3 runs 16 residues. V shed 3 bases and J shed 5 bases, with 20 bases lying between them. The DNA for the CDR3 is TGTGCCAGCAGTTTTTTATCGGGGGGCAGGGTTAACGAGCAGTACTTC. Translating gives CASSFLSGGRVNEQYF.

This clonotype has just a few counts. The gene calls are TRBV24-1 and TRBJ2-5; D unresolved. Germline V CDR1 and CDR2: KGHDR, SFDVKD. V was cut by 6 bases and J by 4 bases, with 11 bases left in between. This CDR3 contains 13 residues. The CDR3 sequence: CATSPSPSETQYF. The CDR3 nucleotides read TGTGCCACCAGTCCCAGCCCATCAGAGACCCAGTACTTC.

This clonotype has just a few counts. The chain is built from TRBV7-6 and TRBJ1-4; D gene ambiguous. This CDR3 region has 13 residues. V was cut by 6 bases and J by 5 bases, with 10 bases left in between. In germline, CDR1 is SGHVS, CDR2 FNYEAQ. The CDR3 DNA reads TGTGCCAGCAGTGACATGCTCAATGAAAAACTGTTTTTT. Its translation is CASSDMLNEKLFF.

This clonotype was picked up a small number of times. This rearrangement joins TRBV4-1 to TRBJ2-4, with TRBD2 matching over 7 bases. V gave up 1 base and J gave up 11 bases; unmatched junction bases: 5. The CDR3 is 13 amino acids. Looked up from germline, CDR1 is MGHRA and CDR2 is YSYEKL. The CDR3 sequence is CASSQGGLDLQYF. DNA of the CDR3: TGCGCCAGCAGCCAAGGAGGACTAGATCTTCAGTACTTC.

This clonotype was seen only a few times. Here the CDR3 DNA reads TGCGCCAGCACCTCGTATGACCGGAATAATTCACCCCTCCACTTT. It is translated as CASTSYDRNNSPLHF. The rearrangement uses TRBV5-1 and TRBJ1-6; unclear D gene. The CDR3 loop spans 15 amino acids. With 6 bases removed from V and 5 bases from J, the gap between germline ends came to 15 bases. CDR1 is SGHRS, CDR2 YFSETQ, per germline.

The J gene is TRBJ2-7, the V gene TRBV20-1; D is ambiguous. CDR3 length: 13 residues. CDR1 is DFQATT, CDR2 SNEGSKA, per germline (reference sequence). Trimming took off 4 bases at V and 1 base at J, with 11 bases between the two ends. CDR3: CSATATSSYEQYF. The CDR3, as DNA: TGCAGTGCTACCGCGACATCATCCTACGAGCAGTACTTC.

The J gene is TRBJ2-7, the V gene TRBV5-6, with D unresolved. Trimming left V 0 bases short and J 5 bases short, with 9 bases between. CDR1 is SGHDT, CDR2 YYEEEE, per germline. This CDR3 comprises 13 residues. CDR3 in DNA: TGTGCCAGCAGCTTGGATCTAGTCCACGAGCAGTACTTC. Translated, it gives CASSLDLVHEQYF.

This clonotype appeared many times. CDR3 bases: TGTGCCAGCAGGGACCTTGAGGGCAATGAGCAGTTCTTC. It specifies CASRDLEGNEQFF. The V and J genes are TRBV12-3 or TRBV12-4 and TRBJ2-1, with D tentatively TRBD2 (5 bases). The CDR3 has 13 amino acids. V dropped 6 bases and J dropped 6 bases, with 12 bases sitting between them.

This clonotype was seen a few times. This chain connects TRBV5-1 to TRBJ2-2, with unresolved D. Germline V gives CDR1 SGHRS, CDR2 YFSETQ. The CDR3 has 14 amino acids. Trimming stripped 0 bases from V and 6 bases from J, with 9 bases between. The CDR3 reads CASSLGYKAGELFF. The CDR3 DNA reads TGCGCCAGCAGCTTGGGCTACAAGGCCGGGGAGCTGTTTTTT.

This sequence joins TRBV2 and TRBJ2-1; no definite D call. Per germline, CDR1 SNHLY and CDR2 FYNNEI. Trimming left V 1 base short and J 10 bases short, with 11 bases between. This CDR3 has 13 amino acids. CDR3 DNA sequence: TGTGCCAGCAGTGAAGAGGTTAACTTCGAGCAGTTCTTC. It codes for CASSEEVNFEQFF.

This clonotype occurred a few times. Here the CDR3 DNA reads TGTGCCAGCTCACCACAGTTGGGAAGTCCTAGCCCAGAGACCCAGTACTTC. Its translation: CASSPQLGSPSPETQYF. The chain joins TRBV18 to TRBJ2-5, with D possibly TRBD2 on 5 matching bases. Between the trimmed V and J ends, which lost 1 base and 4 bases, there was a span of 19 bases. The CDR3 length is 17 residues. The germline V gene encodes CDR1 KGHSH and CDR2 LQKENI. The full variable domain, its missing parts supplied by reference TRBV18 and TRBJ2-5, is NAGVMQNPRHLVRRRGQEARLRCSPMKGHSHVYWYRQLPEEGLKFMVYLQKENIIDESGMPKERFSAEFPKEGPSILRIQQVVRGDSAAYFCASSPQLGSPSPETQYFGPGTRLLVL.

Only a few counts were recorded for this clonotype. The CDR3 here is CASSLGFPGVYEQYF. Written as DNA, the CDR3 is TGTGCCAGCAGCTTAGGCTTTCCCGGGGTCTACGAGCAGTACTTC. The rearrangement uses TRBV11-2 and TRBJ2-7, with a possible D match to TRBD2 (5 bases). The CDR3 is 15 amino acids. CDR1 is SGHAT and CDR2 is FQNNGV in the germline V gene. Trimming removed 1 base at V and 3 bases at J, with 13 bases between.

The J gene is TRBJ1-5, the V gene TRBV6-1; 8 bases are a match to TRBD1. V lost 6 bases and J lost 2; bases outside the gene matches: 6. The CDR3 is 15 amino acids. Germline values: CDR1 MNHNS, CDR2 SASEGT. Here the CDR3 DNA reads TGTGCCAGCAGCGGGACAGGATGGGGCAATCAGCCCCAGCATTTT. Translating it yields CASSGTGWGNQPQHF.